These T cell receptor beta chains were read from a single sample in a study of T cell repertoires in cytomegalovirus infection. TCRdb recomputed calls from the reads with MiXCR, one row per CDR3 protein. The data hold hundreds of thousands of distinct CDR3 sequences, with less than 35% observed a single time. For these receptors, no antigen is known. Sequencing was performed on cultured CD8+ T cells from PBMCs, taken from culture after CMV antigen stimulation. The source of these receptors is a human donor in good health (CMV status not recorded). Some clones in this sample may be carry-over from other donors' samples. The CDR3 runs from the conserved cysteine through the conserved F or W. D genes are given only for firm matches. Only part of the rows carry a size: once, few, many, or a class if the clone is expanded.

size,J,V,D,DNA,CDR3
-,TRBJ2-2,TRBV20-1,-,TGCAGTGCCGACGACGCCGGGGAGCTGTTTTTT,CSADDAGELFF
-,TRBJ2-2,TRBV14,-,TGTGCCAGCAGCCAAGAAATAGGGCCAGCTAACACCGGGGAGCTGTTTTTT,CASSQEIGPANTGELFF
-,TRBJ2-5,TRBV7-9,-,TGTGCCAGCAGCTTGGGGAAACGGGAGACCCAGTACTTC,CASSLGKRETQYF
-,TRBJ1-1,TRBV7-6,-,TGTGCCAGCAGCTTGGAAGGGGTCGAACGGCGGGCTTTCTTT,CASSLEGVERRAFF
-,TRBJ1-1,TRBV28,TRBD1,TGTGCCAGCAGTTTGTGGGACAGTGAAGCTTTCTTT,CASSLWDSEAFF
-,TRBJ1-5,TRBV15,-,TGTGCCACCAGCAGAGCGGAGTCCCTCCCTGAGTATAGCAATCAGCCCCAGCATTTT,CATSRAESLPEYSNQPQHF
many,TRBJ2-7,TRBV5-1,-,TGCGCCAGCAGCTTGGCCTCCGGCGGGCGGATATACGAGCAGTACTTC,CASSLASGGRIYEQYF
-,TRBJ1-2,TRBV9,-,TGTGCCAGCAGCGTAGACGGTCGTAACTATGGCTACACCTTC,CASSVDGRNYGYTF
few,TRBJ2-3,TRBV5-1,-,TGCGCCAGCAGCTTGGCGACAGGCATAGATACGCAGTATTTT,CASSLATGIDTQYF
-,TRBJ1-5,TRBV19,TRBD1,TGTGCCAGTAGTGGGGGGGACAGGGGATTTTACAATCAGCCCCAGCATTTT,CASSGGDRGFYNQPQHF
-,TRBJ2-2,TRBV19,-,TGTGCCAGTTCTTGGAACCTCGCGAACACCGGGGAGCTGTTTTTT,CASSWNLANTGELFF
few,TRBJ2-3,TRBV29-1,TRBD2,TGCAGCGTTGAAGATCGGATTTTAACTAGCGGGGACGAGGCTAGCACAGATACGCAGTATTTT,CSVEDRILTSGDEASTDTQYF
-,TRBJ1-4,TRBV6-5,TRBD1,TGTGCCAGCAGTCTAACGGTGTCTTCGGCGGGACAGACAACTAATGAAAAACTGTTTTTT,CASSLTVSSAGQTTNEKLFF
once,TRBJ2-1,TRBV12-3/TRBV12-4,TRBD2,TGTGCCAGCAGTTTTCTAGCGGGGGGGCTTGGTGAGCAGTTCTTC,CASSFLAGGLGEQFF